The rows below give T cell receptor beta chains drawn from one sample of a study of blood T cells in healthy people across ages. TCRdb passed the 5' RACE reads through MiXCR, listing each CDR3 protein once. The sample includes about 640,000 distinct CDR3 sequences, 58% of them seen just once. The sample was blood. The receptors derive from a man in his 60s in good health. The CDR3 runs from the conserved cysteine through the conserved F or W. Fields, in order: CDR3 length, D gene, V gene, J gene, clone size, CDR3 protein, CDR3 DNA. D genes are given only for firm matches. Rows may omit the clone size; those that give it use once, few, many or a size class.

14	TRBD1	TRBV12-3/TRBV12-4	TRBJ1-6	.	CASSEQGAGSPLHF	TGTGCTAGCAGTGAACAGGGGGCCGGTTCACCCCTCCACTTT
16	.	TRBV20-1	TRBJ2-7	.	CSARDNRQSSYNEQYF	TGCAGTGCTAGAGATAACCGGCAGAGCTCCTACAATGAGCAGTACTTC
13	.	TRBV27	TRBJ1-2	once	CASSLSRVRGYTF	TGTGCCAGCAGTTTATCCAGAGTAAGGGGCTACACCTTC
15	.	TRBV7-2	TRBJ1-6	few	CASSSPSGENSPLHF	TGTGCCAGCAGCTCCCCCTCAGGGGAGAATTCACCCCTCCACTTT
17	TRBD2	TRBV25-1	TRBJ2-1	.	CASSDPPLAGAHNEQFF	TGTGCCAGCAGTGACCCTCCTCTAGCGGGGGCCCACAATGAGCAGTTCTTC
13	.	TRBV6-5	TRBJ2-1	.	CASSYLLDNEQFF	TGTGCCAGCAGTTACTTGCTGGACAATGAGCAGTTCTTC
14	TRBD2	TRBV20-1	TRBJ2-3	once	CRGLAGPSSDTQYF	TGCAGAGGACTAGCGGGCCCGTCCTCAGATACGCAGTATTTT
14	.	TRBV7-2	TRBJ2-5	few	CASSYQGGQETQYF	TGTGCCAGCAGCTACCAGGGGGGGCAAGAGACCCAGTACTTC
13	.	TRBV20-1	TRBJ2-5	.	CSARRGLGETQYF	TGCAGTGCTAGAAGGGGGTTGGGAGAGACCCAGTACTTC
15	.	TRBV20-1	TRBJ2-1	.	CSARDLANHYNEQFF	TGCAGTGCTAGAGATCTAGCGAACCACTACAATGAGCAGTTCTTC
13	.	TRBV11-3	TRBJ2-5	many	CASSFGGQETQYF	TGTGCCAGCAGCTTCGGGGGCCAAGAGACCCAGTACTTC
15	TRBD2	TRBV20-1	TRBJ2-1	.	CSARDSQRGFNEQFF	TGCAGTGCTAGAGATTCCCAGCGGGGGTTCAATGAGCAGTTCTTC
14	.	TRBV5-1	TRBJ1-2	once	CASSEGSYDYGYTF	TGCGCCAGCAGCGAAGGGTCCTATGACTATGGCTACACCTTC
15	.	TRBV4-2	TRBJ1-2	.	CASSQDRVANYGYTF	TGTGCCAGCAGCCAAGATCGGGTAGCTAACTATGGCTACACCTTC
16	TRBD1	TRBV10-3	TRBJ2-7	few	CAISGRGATGGYEQYF	TGTGCCATCAGTGGACGGGGAGCGACAGGGGGCTACGAGCAGTACTTC
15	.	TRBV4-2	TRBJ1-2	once	CASSQDSAITRGYTF	TGTGCCAGCAGCCAAGATTCAGCCATTACGAGGGGCTACACCTTC
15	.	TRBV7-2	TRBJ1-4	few	CASSPAAEAIKKLFF	TGTGCCAGCAGCCCAGCCGCGGAGGCGATAAAAAAACTGTTTTTT
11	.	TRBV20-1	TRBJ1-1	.	CSASRGPEAFF	TGCAGTGCCAGTAGGGGACCCGAAGCTTTCTTT
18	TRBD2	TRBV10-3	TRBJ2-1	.	CAISESAGGAGGYNEQFF	TGTGCCATCAGTGAGTCAGCGGGTGGAGCGGGGGGCTACAATGAGCAGTTCTTC
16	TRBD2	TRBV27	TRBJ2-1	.	CASSSLTGLASHKQFF	TGCGCCAGCAGTTCTCTCACGGGACTAGCCAGCCATAAGCAGTTCTTC
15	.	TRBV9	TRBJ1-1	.	CASSLSGWSNTEAFF	TGTGCCAGCAGCCTAAGCGGGTGGAGCAACACTGAAGCTTTCTTT
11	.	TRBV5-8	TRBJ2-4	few	CASSPVNIQYF	TGTGCCAGCAGTCCGGTAAACATTCAGTACTTC
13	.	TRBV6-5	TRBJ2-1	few	CASAPQSYNEQFF	TGTGCCAGCGCCCCGCAGAGCTACAATGAGCAGTTCTTC
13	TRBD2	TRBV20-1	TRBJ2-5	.	CSVGGLAGETQYF	TGCAGTGTTGGAGGACTAGCTGGAGAGACCCAGTACTTC
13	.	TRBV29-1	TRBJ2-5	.	CSVGGRLQETQYF	TGCAGCGTGGGGGGACGGCTCCAAGAGACCCAGTACTTC
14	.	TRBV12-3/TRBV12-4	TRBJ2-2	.	CASKRGTNTGELFF	TGTGCCAGCAAGAGGGGCACCAACACCGGGGAGCTGTTTTTT
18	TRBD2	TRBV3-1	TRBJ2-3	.	CASSFGTSGGAWTDTQYF	TGTGCCAGCAGCTTTGGGACTAGCGGGGGGGCCTGGACAGATACGCAGTATTTT
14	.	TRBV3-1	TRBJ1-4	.	CASSLRQAGEKLFF	TGTGCCAGCAGCCTTAGACAGGCCGGTGAAAAACTGTTTTTT
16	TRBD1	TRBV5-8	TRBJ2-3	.	CASSLDGTGNTDTQYF	TGTGCCAGCAGCTTGGACGGGACAGGGAACACAGATACGCAGTATTTT
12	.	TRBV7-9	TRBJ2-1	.	CASSLGSHKQFF	TGTGCCAGCAGCTTAGGGAGCCACAAGCAGTTCTTC